The TCR beta chain described here comes from a study of cytomegalovirus exposure and HLA in healthy donors. Regarding the study as a whole: Subsequent analysis of the roughly 120 validation repertoires found a tendency for first-cohort TCR clusters to co-occur. The classifier was said to identify cytomegalovirus status with high specificity and sensitivity. About 150 TCR beta chains were listed as cytomegalovirus-associated.

V gave up 6 bases and J gave up 8 bases; unmatched junction bases: 3. Germline CDR1 and CDR2: SQVTM and ANQGSEA. This CDR3 comprises 12 residues. Generated by immunoSEQ multiplex PCR, the TCRdb table keeps only in-frame clones and is missing some. The table shows 160,000 or so clones, with approximately 81% occurring only once. On this clone itself: Antigen unknown.

The chain links TRBV29-1 to TRBJ1-4, with 10 bases lining up with TRBD1. Material for sequencing was PBMCs. The receptor's source is a man aged 25-45 years in good health and CMV-seropositive. Written as DNA, the CDR3 is TGCAGCGTACGGGACAGGGGAGAAAAACTGTTTTTT. Translating it yields CSVRDRGEKLFF.